This T cell receptor (beta chain) was captured by sequencing in a study of graft-versus-host responses after intestinal transplantation. As concerns this clone: The antigen remains undetermined.

The method was immunoSEQ multiplex PCR; TCRdb's version includes in-frame clones alone and lacks a portion of them. The data contain over 75,000 clones, about 89% of them singletons. The CDR3 is 14 amino acids. The trim removed 8 bases at V and 8 bases at J, leaving 12 bases unmatched. Germline lookup yields CDR1 SNHLY and CDR2 FYNNEI. Sequences were derived from unstimulated CD4+ T cells sorted from spleen or lymph node cells, sampled before intestinal transplant. The chain couples TRBV2 to TRBJ1-2, with 9 bases aligning to TRBD1. The clonotype originates from a human donor who received an intestinal transplant. The CDR3 DNA is TGTGCCAGCGTTAGAACCGGGACAGGGAGCGGCTACACCTTC. Residues: CASVRTGTGSGYTF.